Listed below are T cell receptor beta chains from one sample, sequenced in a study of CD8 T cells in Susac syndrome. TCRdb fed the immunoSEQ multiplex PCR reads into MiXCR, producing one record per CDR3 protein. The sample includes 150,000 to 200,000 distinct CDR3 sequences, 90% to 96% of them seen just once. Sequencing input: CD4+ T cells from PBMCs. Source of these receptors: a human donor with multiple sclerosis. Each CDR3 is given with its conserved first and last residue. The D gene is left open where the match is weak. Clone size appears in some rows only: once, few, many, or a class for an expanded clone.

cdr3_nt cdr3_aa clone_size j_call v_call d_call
TGTGCCAGCAGCGTCCCGACAGGAAGCACAGATACGCAGTATTTT CASSVPTGSTDTQYF NA TRBJ2-3 TRBV9 NA
TGTGCCAGCAGTTTGGGGAAAAATGGCTACACCTTC CASSLGKNGYTF NA TRBJ1-2 TRBV12-3/TRBV12-4 NA
TGCAGCGTTGAACGGTTCCAGCGGGGGGGCCCAGATACGCAGTATTTT CSVERFQRGGPDTQYF NA TRBJ2-3 TRBV29-1 TRBD2
TGCAGCGTTGAAAATGCTCTGAACACTGAAGCTTTCTTT CSVENALNTEAFF NA TRBJ1-1 TRBV29-1 NA
TGCGCCAGCAGCGGGGGACTAGGCCCCTTATCCGTATCTAGCACAGATACGCAGTATTTT CASSGGLGPLSVSSTDTQYF NA TRBJ2-3 TRBV5-1 TRBD2
TGCGCCAGCACCCAAAGCAACGGCTACAATGAGCAGTTCTTC CASTQSNGYNEQFF NA TRBJ2-1 TRBV5-1 NA
TGCAGCGGTCAAATAGGGGGGGACACTGAAGCTTTCTTT CSGQIGGDTEAFF NA TRBJ1-1 TRBV29-1 NA
TGCAGTGCTATTGCCCAGAGTACCTCCACAGATACGCAGTATTTT CSAIAQSTSTDTQYF NA TRBJ2-3 TRBV20-1 NA
TGTGCCTGGAGTCTGGCTAGCGGGGGCGGGGAGACCCAGTACTTC CAWSLASGGGETQYF once TRBJ2-5 TRBV30 TRBD2
TGTGCCAGCAGAAGACCGGGACAGGGGGATGAAAAACTGTTTTTT CASRRPGQGDEKLFF NA TRBJ1-4 TRBV6-1 TRBD1
TGCAGCGTCATCATCCCGACGAACACTGAAGCTTTCTTT CSVIIPTNTEAFF NA TRBJ1-1 TRBV29-1 NA
TGTGCCACCGGGATCCGGGGGAATAGGAACACTGAAGCTTTCTTT CATGIRGNRNTEAFF NA TRBJ1-1 TRBV15 NA
TGTGCCAGCAGCCGGGGTGCAACTAATGAAAAACTGTTTTTT CASSRGATNEKLFF NA TRBJ1-4 TRBV3-1 NA
TGTGCCAGCAGTTACTCGGCGGCCTCCTACGAGCAGTACTTC CASSYSAASYEQYF NA TRBJ2-7 TRBV6-2/TRBV6-3 NA
TGTGCCAGCAGCCCCCAACACCGTTACGGAGAAAAACTGTTTTTT CASSPQHRYGEKLFF NA TRBJ1-4 TRBV11-3 NA
TGCGCCAGCAGCTTACTGGCAGAGGACACCGGGGAGCTGTTTTTT CASSLLAEDTGELFF NA TRBJ2-2 TRBV5-1 NA
TGTGCCAGCAGCGATCTAGCGGGGGGGTACAATGAGCAGTTCTTC CASSDLAGGYNEQFF NA TRBJ2-1 TRBV7-3 TRBD2
TGTGCCAGCAGCCAAGACATTAGGTCAACCACCTATGGCTACACCTTC CASSQDIRSTTYGYTF NA TRBJ1-2 TRBV4-2 NA
TGTGCCAGCAAGGTTGTCGGGGCAAGCTCCTACAATGAGCAGTTCTTC CASKVVGASSYNEQFF NA TRBJ2-1 TRBV6-2/TRBV6-3 NA
TGTGCCAGCAGTCCTTCGCTACCAAACAGAGCTTATGGCTACACCTTC CASSPSLPNRAYGYTF NA TRBJ1-2 TRBV12-3/TRBV12-4 NA
TGCAGCGTTGAAGGGGACAGGGGATCAGGAGGCTACACCTTC CSVEGDRGSGGYTF once TRBJ1-2 TRBV29-1 TRBD1
TGTGCCAGCAGCATCCATGGACAGGAGACCCAGTACTTC CASSIHGQETQYF NA TRBJ2-5 TRBV9 NA
TGCAGCGTCGGGGGAAGGGCTGGATTGTGGACCTATGGCTACACCTTC CSVGGRAGLWTYGYTF NA TRBJ1-2 TRBV29-1 NA
TGTGCCAGCAGCCAAGTCCTAGCGGGGTCCGACGAGCAGTACTTC CASSQVLAGSDEQYF NA TRBJ2-7 TRBV3-1 TRBD2
TGTGCCAGCAGTTCACTAGCGGGGGGCACAGATACGCAGTATTTT CASSSLAGGTDTQYF NA TRBJ2-3 TRBV28 TRBD2
TGTGCCAGCAGCTCGTCACAGGGCGGCGAGACCCAGTACTTC CASSSSQGGETQYF NA TRBJ2-5 TRBV11-1 NA
TGTGCCAGCACTCACCGGGATGCACATTACGAGCAGTACTTC CASTHRDAHYEQYF NA TRBJ2-7 TRBV6-6 NA
TGTGCCTGGAGTGTACGACTGAGTCGGAATGAGCAGTTCTTC CAWSVRLSRNEQFF NA TRBJ2-1 TRBV30 NA
TGCAGCGTTGAAGGGGGGACAGGGATTATGACAGATACGCAGTATTTT CSVEGGTGIMTDTQYF NA TRBJ2-3 TRBV29-1 TRBD1
TGTGCCAGCCAGCCCGGGCTCGGGGTTCAAGAGACCCAGTACTTC CASQPGLGVQETQYF NA TRBJ2-5 TRBV3-1 NA
TGTGCCAGCAGTTTAGGTCGGGGCAGGGCAGGCCCTAGTCCGTTCTACAATGAGCAGTTCTTC CASSLGRGRAGPSPFYNEQFF NA TRBJ2-1 TRBV12-3/TRBV12-4 NA
TGCAGTGCTAGACATAACTATGGCTACACCTTC CSARHNYGYTF NA TRBJ1-2 TRBV20-1 NA
TGTGCCAGCAGCTTACAGGGACAGGGCCCCTACGAGCAGTACTTC CASSLQGQGPYEQYF once TRBJ2-7 TRBV5-8 TRBD1
TGCGCCAGCAGCCAAGGGCTAGCGGGGGCCCAAACAGATACGCAGTATTTT CASSQGLAGAQTDTQYF NA TRBJ2-3 TRBV4-3 TRBD2
TGTGCCAGCAGTTCGGTCAGGGTGTGGGAGACCCAGTACTTC CASSSVRVWETQYF NA TRBJ2-5 TRBV12-3/TRBV12-4 NA
TGTGCCAGCAGCGTAGCTCCGGGGACAGGGGGCGCGAACACTGAAGCTTTCTTT CASSVAPGTGGANTEAFF NA TRBJ1-1 TRBV9 TRBD1
TGTGCCAGCAGCGTAGGGGGAATTTATGGCTACACCTTC CASSVGGIYGYTF NA TRBJ1-2 TRBV9 NA
TGTGCCAGTTCTATTACAGGGAATTCCTACAATGAGCAGTTCTTC CASSITGNSYNEQFF NA TRBJ2-1 TRBV19 NA
TGTGCCAGCAGCTTGAACAGGGGGCCGCAGCCCCAGCATTTT CASSLNRGPQPQHF once TRBJ1-5 TRBV7-2 TRBD1